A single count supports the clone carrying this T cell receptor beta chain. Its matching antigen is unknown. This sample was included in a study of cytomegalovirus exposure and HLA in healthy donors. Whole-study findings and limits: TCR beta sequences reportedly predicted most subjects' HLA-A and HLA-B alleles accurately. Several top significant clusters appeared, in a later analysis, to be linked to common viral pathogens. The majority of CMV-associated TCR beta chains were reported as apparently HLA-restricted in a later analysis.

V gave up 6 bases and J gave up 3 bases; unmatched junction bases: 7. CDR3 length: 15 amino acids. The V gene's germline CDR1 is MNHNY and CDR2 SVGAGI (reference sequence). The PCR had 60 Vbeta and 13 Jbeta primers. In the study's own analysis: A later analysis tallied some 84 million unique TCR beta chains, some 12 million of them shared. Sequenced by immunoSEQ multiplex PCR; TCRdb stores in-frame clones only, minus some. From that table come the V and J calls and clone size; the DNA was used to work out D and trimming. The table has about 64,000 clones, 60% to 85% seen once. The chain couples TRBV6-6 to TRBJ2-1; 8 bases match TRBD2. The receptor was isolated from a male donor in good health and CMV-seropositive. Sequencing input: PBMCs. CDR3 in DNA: TGTGCCAGCAGGGAAAGCGGGGGCCTCTACAATGAGCAGTTCTTC. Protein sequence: CASRESGGLYNEQFF.